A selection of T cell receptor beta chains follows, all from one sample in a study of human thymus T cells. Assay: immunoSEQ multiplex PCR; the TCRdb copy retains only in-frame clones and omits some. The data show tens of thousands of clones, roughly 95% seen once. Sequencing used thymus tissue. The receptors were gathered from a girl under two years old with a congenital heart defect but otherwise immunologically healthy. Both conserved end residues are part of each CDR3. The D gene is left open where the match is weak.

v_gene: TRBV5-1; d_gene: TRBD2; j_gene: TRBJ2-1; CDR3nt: TGCGCCAGCAGGGTTGAAAAGGAGCGGGAAATTGACAATGAGCAGTTCTTC; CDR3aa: CASRVEKEREIDNEQFF
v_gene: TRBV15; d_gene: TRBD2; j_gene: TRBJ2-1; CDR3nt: TGTGCCACGACGACTAGCGAAAAAGCCGAGGCCGGTAATGAGCAGTTCTTC; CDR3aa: CATTTSEKAEAGNEQFF
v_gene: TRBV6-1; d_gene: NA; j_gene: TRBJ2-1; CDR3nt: TGTGCCAGCAGGGTTATGGATCATGAGCAGTTCTTC; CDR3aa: CASRVMDHEQFF
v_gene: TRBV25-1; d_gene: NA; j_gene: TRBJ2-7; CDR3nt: TGTGCCAGCAGCTCCCCCGGACAGATCTACGAGCAGTACTTC; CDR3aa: CASSSPGQIYEQYF
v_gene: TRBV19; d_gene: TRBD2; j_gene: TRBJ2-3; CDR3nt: TGTGCCAGTAGTCCGAGACTAGCGGGACCCCGGGGGGATACGCAGTATTTT; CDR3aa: CASSPRLAGPRGDTQYF
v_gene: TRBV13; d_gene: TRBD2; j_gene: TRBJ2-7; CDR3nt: TGTGCCAGCAGCTTCACGACTAGCGGGTCCTACGAGCAGTACTTC; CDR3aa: CASSFTTSGSYEQYF
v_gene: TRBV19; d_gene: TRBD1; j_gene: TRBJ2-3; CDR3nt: TGTGCCAGTAGTAGACTACGTGGGACAGGGCGGGATACGCAGTATTTT; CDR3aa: CASSRLRGTGRDTQYF
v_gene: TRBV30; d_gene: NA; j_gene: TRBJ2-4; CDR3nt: TGTGCCTACAGGTGGGGGGAAAAAAACATTCAGTACTTC; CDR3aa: CAYRWGEKNIQYF
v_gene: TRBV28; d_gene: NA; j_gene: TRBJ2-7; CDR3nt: TGTGCCAGCACGGGGGAACCGAGTAGACACGAGCAGTACTTC; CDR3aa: CASTGEPSRHEQYF
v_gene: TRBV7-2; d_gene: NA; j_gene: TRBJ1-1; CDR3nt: TGTGCCAGCAGCTTAGCGGGCCCACCCGGGTGGGGGAACACTGAAGCTTTCTTT; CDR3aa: CASSLAGPPGWGNTEAFF
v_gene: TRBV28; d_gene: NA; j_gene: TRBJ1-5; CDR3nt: TGTGCCAGCCGTTTGGGGGCCCCCTACAGCAATCAGCCCCAGCATTTT; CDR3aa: CASRLGAPYSNQPQHF